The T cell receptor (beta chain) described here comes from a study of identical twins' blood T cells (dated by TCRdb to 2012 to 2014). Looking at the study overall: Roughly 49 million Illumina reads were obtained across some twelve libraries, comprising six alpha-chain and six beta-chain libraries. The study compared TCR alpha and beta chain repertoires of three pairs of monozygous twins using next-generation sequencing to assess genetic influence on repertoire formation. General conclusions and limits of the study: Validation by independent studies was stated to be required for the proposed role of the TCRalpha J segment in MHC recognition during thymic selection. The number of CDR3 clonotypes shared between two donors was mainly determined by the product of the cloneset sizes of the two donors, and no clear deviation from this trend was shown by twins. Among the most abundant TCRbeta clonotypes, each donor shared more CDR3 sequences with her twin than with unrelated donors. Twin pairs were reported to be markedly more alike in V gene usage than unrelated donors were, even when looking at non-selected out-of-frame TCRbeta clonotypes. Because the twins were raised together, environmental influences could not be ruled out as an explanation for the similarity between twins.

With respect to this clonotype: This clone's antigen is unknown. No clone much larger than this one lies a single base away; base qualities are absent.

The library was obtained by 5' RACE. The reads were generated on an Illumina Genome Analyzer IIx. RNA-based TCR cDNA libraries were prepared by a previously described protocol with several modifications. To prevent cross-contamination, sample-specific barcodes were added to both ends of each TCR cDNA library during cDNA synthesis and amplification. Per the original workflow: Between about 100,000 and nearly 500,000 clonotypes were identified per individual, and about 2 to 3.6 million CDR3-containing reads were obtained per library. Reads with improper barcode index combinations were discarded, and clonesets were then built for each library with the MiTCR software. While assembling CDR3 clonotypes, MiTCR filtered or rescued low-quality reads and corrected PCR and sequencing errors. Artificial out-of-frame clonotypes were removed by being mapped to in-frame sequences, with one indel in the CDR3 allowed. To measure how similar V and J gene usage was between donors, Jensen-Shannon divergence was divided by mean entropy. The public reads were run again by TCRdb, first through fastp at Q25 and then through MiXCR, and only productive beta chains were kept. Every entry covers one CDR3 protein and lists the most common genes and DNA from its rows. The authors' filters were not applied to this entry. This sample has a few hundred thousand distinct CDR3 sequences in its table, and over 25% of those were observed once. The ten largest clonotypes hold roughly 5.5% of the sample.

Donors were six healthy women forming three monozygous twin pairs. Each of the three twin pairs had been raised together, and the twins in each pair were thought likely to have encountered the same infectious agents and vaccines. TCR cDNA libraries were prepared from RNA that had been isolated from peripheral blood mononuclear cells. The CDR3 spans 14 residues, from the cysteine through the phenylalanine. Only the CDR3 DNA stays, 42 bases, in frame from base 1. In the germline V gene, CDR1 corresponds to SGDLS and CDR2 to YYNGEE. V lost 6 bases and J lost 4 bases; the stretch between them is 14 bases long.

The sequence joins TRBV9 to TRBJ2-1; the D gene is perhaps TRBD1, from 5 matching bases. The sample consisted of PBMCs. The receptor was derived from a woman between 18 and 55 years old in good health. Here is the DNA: TGTGCCAGCACCCTAGGGCAGGGATACAATGAGCAGTTCTTC. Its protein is CASTLGQGYNEQFF.